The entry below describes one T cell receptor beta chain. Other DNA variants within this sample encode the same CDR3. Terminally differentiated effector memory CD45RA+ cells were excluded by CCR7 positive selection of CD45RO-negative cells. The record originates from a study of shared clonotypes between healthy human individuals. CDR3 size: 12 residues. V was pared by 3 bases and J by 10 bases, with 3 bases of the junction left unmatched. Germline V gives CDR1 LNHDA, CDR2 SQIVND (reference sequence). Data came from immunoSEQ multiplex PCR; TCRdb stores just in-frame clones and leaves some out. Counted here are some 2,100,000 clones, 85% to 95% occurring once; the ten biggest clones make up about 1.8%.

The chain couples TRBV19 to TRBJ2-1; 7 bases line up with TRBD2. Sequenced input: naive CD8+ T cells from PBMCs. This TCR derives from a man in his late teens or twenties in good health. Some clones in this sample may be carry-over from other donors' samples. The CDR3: CASSIRGGEQFF. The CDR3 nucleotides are TGTGCCAGTAGTATTAGGGGAGGGGAGCAGTTCTTC.